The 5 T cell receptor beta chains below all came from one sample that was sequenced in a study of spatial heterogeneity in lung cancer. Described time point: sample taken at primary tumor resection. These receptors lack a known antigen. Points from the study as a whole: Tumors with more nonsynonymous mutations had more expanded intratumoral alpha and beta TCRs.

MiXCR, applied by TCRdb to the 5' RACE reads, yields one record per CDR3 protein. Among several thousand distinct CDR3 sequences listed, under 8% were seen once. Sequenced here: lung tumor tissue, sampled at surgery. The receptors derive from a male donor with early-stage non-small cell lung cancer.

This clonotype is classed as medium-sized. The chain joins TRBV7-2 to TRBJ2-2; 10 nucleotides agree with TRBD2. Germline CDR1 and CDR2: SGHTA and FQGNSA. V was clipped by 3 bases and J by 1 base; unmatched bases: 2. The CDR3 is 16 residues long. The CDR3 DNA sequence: TGTGCCAGCAGCTTTCGACTAGCGGGGAACACCGGGGAGCTGTTTTTT. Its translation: CASSFRLAGNTGELFF.

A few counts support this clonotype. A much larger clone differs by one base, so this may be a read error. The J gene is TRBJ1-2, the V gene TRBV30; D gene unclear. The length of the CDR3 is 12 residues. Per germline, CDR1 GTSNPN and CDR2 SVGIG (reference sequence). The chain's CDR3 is CAWSVRKGGYNF. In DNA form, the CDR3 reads TGTGCCTGGAGTGTACGGAAAGGCGGCTACAACTTC. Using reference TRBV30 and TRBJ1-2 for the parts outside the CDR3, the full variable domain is SQTIHQWPATLVQPVGSPLSLECTVEGTSNPNLYWYRQAAGRGLQLLFYSVGIGQISSEVPQNLSASRPQDRQFILSSKKLLLSDSGFYLCAWSVRKGGYNFGSGTRLTVV.

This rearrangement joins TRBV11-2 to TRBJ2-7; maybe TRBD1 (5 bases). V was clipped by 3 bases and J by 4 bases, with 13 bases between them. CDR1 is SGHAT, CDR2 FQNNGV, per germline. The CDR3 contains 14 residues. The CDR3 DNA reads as TGTGCCAGCAGCTTTGACACAGGCCTATACGAGCAGTACTTC. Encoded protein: CASSFDTGLYEQYF.

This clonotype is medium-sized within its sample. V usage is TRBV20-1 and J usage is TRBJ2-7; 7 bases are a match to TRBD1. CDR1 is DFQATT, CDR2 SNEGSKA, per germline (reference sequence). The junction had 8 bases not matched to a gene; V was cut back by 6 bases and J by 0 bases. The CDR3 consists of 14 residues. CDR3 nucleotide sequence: TGCAGTGCAACCGGGACAGACAGCTCCTACGAGCAGTACTTC. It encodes CSATGTDSSYEQYF.

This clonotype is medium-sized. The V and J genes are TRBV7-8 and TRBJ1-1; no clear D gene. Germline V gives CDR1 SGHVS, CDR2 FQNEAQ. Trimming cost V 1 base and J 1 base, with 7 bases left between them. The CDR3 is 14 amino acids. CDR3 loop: CASSLEGANTEAFF. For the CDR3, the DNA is TGTGCCAGCAGCTTAGAAGGAGCGAACACTGAAGCTTTCTTT. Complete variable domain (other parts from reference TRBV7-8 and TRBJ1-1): GAGVSQSPRYKVAKRGQDVALRCDPISGHVSLFWYQQALGQGPEFLTYFQNEAQLDKSGLPSDRFFAERPEGSVSTLKIQRTQQEDSAVYLCASSLEGANTEAFFGQGTRLTVV.